These 22 T cell receptor beta chains share one sample of origin, sequenced in a study of cytomegalovirus exposure and HLA in healthy donors. Amplification used 60 Vbeta primers and 13 Jbeta primers. TCRdb keeps only in-frame clones here, not all; method: immunoSEQ multiplex PCR. The sample lists about 160,000 clones, roughly 80% occurring once. The sequenced sample was PBMCs. These receptors all stem from a middle-aged man in good health and CMV-seronegative.

This chain uses TRBV2 with TRBJ1-3, with D possibly being TRBD1 (5 bases). The germline CDR1 and CDR2 sequences are SNHLY and FYNNEI. Trimming cost V 8 bases and J 0 bases, with 14 bases left between them. This CDR3 comprises 15 residues. The CDR3 spells CASSEQGYSGNTIYF. The DNA for the CDR3 is TGTGCCAGCTCCGAGCAGGGCTACTCTGGAAACACCATATATTTT.

V is TRBV4-2 and J is TRBJ2-3, with D uncertain. Trimming cost V 0 bases and J 0 bases, with 7 bases left between them. The CDR3 runs to 15 residues. Germline V CDR1 and CDR2: LGHNA, YNFKEQ. The CDR3 DNA reads TGTGCCAGCAGCCAAGAGGCAGAAAGCACAGATACGCAGTATTTT. This gives the protein CASSQEAESTDTQYF.

CDR3 bases: TGTGCCAGCAGCTCTACCCCCAGGGTACTGAACACTGAAGCTTTCTTT. This sequence encodes CASSSTPRVLNTEAFF. This chain uses TRBV11-2 with TRBJ1-1; TRBD1 might be the D (5 bases). Germline values: CDR1 SGHAT, CDR2 FQNNGV. CDR3 size: 16 residues. Trimming removed 4 bases from V and 0 bases from J, with 15 bases in between.

V and J are TRBV9 and TRBJ1-2; TRBD1 matches 9 bases. Germline V gives CDR1 SGDLS, CDR2 YYNGEE. Trimming cost V 0 bases and J 4 bases; bases outside gene matches: 4. CDR3 size: 15 residues. The CDR3 loop is CASSVAGQGGYGYTF. The DNA of the CDR3 is TGTGCCAGCAGCGTAGCGGGACAGGGAGGCTATGGCTACACCTTC.

This sequence joins TRBV5-6 and TRBJ2-7; maybe TRBD2 (5 bases). Trimming pared 0 bases from V and 7 bases from J, leaving 14 bases between. The length of the CDR3 is 14 residues. CDR1 and CDR2 (germline): SGHDT, YYEEEE. Here the CDR3 DNA reads TGTGCCAGCAGCTTGGTCGGGAATTGGGGAGAGCAGTACTTC. Translated: CASSLVGNWGEQYF.

V usage is TRBV7-2 and J usage is TRBJ1-2; the D gene is possibly TRBD1 (6 bases). From germline, CDR1 is SGHTA and CDR2 FQGNSA. The length of the CDR3 is 14 residues. V lost 5 bases, J lost 5 bases, and 15 bases lay in between. As DNA, the CDR3 is TGTGCCAGCAGCACCAACAGGGTTTTTTATGGCTACACCTTC. It is translated as CASSTNRVFYGYTF.

The chain joins TRBV27 to TRBJ1-2, with D tentatively TRBD1 (6 bases). The V end lost 3 bases, the J end lost 3 bases, and 11 bases lay between the germline ends. The germline V gene encodes CDR1 MNHEY and CDR2 SMNVEV (reference sequence). The CDR3 is 14 residues long. CDR3 amino acids: CASSLGGHDYGYTF. The DNA of the CDR3 is TGTGCCAGCAGTTTGGGGGGGCATGACTATGGCTACACCTTC.

The chain joins TRBV18 to TRBJ2-1, with 8 bases aligning to TRBD2. CDR1 and CDR2 (germline): KGHSH, LQKENI. This CDR3 has 15 residues. V lost 6 bases, J lost 3 bases, and 7 bases stayed unmatched. This chain's CDR3 is CASSQGGGIYNEQFF. In DNA form, the CDR3 reads TGTGCCAGCTCCCAGGGCGGGGGGATCTACAATGAGCAGTTCTTC.

V and J are TRBV9 and TRBJ2-3; 9 nucleotides match TRBD1. The CDR3 extends over 15 amino acids. Germline V CDR1 and CDR2: SGDLS, YYNGEE. With V trimmed by 0 bases and J by 2 bases, 1 base remained unmatched. The CDR3 region has the DNA TGTGCCAGCAGCGTAGGGACAGGGGTCACAGATACGCAGTATTTT. Protein product: CASSVGTGVTDTQYF.

This rearrangement joins TRBV11-2 to TRBJ2-7; D not certain. The CDR3 is made up of 18 amino acids. Looked up from germline, CDR1 is SGHAT and CDR2 is FQNNGV. Trimming removed 3 bases at V and 0 bases at J, with 21 bases between. The CDR3 DNA reads TGTGCCAGCAGCTTTGCAACCTCCCGGGTCCAAGTCTCCTACGAGCAGTACTTC. It encodes CASSFATSRVQVSYEQYF.

The V and J genes are TRBV7-6 and TRBJ2-7, with 11 bases aligning to TRBD2. Germline V lookup: CDR1 SGHVS, CDR2 FNYEAQ. The CDR3 contains 16 residues. J lost 2 bases, V lost 2 bases, and 5 bases had no gene match. CDR3 amino acids: CASSLRASGGTYEQYF. As DNA, the CDR3 is TGTGCCAGCAGCTTAAGGGCTAGCGGGGGGACCTACGAGCAGTACTTC.

The chain employs TRBV10-2 and TRBJ2-4; 7 bases agree with TRBD1. Trimming cost V 3 bases and J 7 bases; bases outside gene matches: 3. The CDR3 is 13 amino acids. CDR1 and CDR2 from the germline V gene are WSHSY and SAAADI. This CDR3 is CASSDRGRNIQYF. DNA for the CDR3: TGCGCCAGCAGTGATAGGGGGCGCAACATTCAGTACTTC.

This rearrangement joins TRBV5-4 to TRBJ2-5; D perhaps matches TRBD1 (6 bases). The CDR3 runs to 12 residues. The germline V gene encodes CDR1 SGHNT and CDR2 YYREEE (reference sequence). V was shortened by 0 bases and J by 10 bases, with 10 bases between the two germline ends. CDR3 bases: TGTGCCAGCAGCTTGGGGACAGAATTCCAGTACTTC. It yields the protein CASSLGTEFQYF.

This chain links TRBV19 with TRBJ1-5; tentatively, D is TRBD1 (5 bases). The length of the CDR3 is 15 residues. Trimming pared 3 bases from V and 3 bases from J, leaving 12 bases between. Germline V gene sequence: CDR1 LNHDA, CDR2 SQIVND (reference sequence). DNA for the CDR3: TGTGCCAGTAGTATTTTGGGGGGTACCAATCAGCCCCAGCATTTT. It codes for CASSILGGTNQPQHF.

The chain links TRBV6-1 to TRBJ2-2; 8 bases are a match to TRBD1. Germline V gene lookup returns CDR1 MNHNS and CDR2 SASEGT. With V trimmed by 5 bases and J by 6 bases, 5 bases remained unmatched. This CDR3 region has 14 residues. The CDR3 loop reads CASSWTGQAGELFF. The DNA for the CDR3 is TGTGCCAGCAGTTGGACAGGGCAGGCCGGGGAGCTGTTTTTT.

This clone has only one observation. The rearrangement links TRBV20-1 to TRBJ2-1; D uncertain. This CDR3 comprises 11 residues. In germline, CDR1 is DFQATT, CDR2 SNEGSKA (reference sequence). Trimming stripped 2 bases from V and 8 bases from J, with 7 bases between. The CDR3: CSARSQYEQFF. CDR3 nucleotide sequence: TGCAGTGCTAGATCCCAGTATGAGCAGTTCTTC.

The chain is built from TRBV7-8 and TRBJ2-7; D may be TRBD2 (7 bases). Trimming pared 0 bases from V and 5 bases from J, leaving 17 bases between. CDR1 is SGHVS and CDR2 is FQNEAQ in the germline V gene. The CDR3 loop spans 16 amino acids. CDR3 loop: CASSLALSGGQDEQYF. The CDR3 DNA is TGTGCCAGCAGCTTAGCGCTTTCGGGGGGCCAAGACGAGCAGTACTTC.

The V gene is TRBV7-8, the J gene TRBJ1-4; tentatively, D is TRBD1 (5 bases). The V end lost 5 bases, the J end lost 4 bases, and 20 bases lay between the germline ends. The CDR3 has 17 residues. CDR1 and CDR2 (germline): SGHVS, FQNEAQ. The CDR3 nucleotides read TGTGCCAGCAGCCCTTCCGGGGGGTTGGGGGGTAATGAAAAACTGTTTTTT. Its translation is CASSPSGGLGGNEKLFF.

The rearrangement joins TRBV28 to TRBJ2-7; weak D call: TRBD2 (6 bases). Germline V gene data show CDR1 as MDHEN and CDR2 as SYDVKM. This CDR3 is built from 14 residues. The V end was cut by 6 bases, the J end by 0 bases, with 12 bases between. The CDR3 is CASSRDSVSYEQYF. Here the CDR3 DNA reads TGTGCCAGCAGCCGGGACTCCGTCTCCTACGAGCAGTACTTC.

The chain employs TRBV19 and TRBJ2-7; perhaps TRBD2 as D (7 bases). The germline V gene encodes CDR1 LNHDA and CDR2 SQIVND (reference sequence). The CDR3 is made up of 15 amino acids. Trimming took off 3 bases at V and 3 bases at J, with 15 bases between the two ends. The CDR3 nucleotides are TGTGCCAGTAGTATTTCCGGGGGGCACCTCTACGAGCAGTACTTC. Its protein is CASSISGGHLYEQYF.

The V call is TRBV7-9, the J call TRBJ1-1, with D possibly being TRBD1 (6 bases). Germline CDR1 and CDR2: SEHNR and FQNEAQ (reference sequence). The germline V and J ends were trimmed by 7 bases and 2 bases, with 14 bases remaining between them. The CDR3 loop spans 14 amino acids. The CDR3 coding sequence is TGTGCCAGCACCCCAACCGGGACAAACACTGAAGCTTTCTTT. Amino acid sequence: CASTPTGTNTEAFF. The variable domain in full, with the rest retrieved from reference TRBV7-9 and TRBJ1-1, is DTGVSQNPRHKITKRGQNVTFRCDPISEHNRLYWYRQTLGQGPEFLTYFQNEAQLEKSRLLSDRFSAERPKGSFSTLEIQRTEQGDSAMYLCASTPTGTNTEAFFGQGTRLTVV.

The chain uses TRBV7-6 and TRBJ2-7; 9 positions agree with TRBD1. CDR3 length equals 14 residues. After removal of 4 bases from V and 6 bases from J, the junction contained 7 bases not matched to a gene. Germline CDR1 is SGHVS and CDR2 is FNYEAQ. Here the CDR3 reads CASSSGTGWFEQYF. The CDR3 region has the DNA TGTGCCAGCAGCTCCGGGACAGGGTGGTTCGAGCAGTACTTC.